This TCR beta chain was captured in a study of human T cells and chemical hapten exposure. This sample's time point: pre-sensitization, week 0. The treatment was: therapeutic diphenylcyclopropenone sensitization with weekly scalp DPC. Ahead of each patch test application, blood was drawn. Within the library, unique molecular identifiers were attached to each individual cDNA molecule. In TCRdb, the RACE reads were re-called with MiXCR into one record per CDR3 protein. Of some 330,000 distinct CDR3 sequences detected, 5% to 6.5% appear once; the ten largest clones hold about 8.2%. This CDR3 is 15 amino acids long. V shed 1 base and J 3 bases; nucleotides not matched to a gene: 3. CDR1 and CDR2 (germline): LGHNT, FRNRAP. This clonotype was picked up a small number of times.

The chain recombines TRBV12-5 with TRBJ1-5; 7 bases fit TRBD1. The sequence derives from a woman aged 18-29 years with alopecia areata. Some clones in this sample may be carry-over from other donors' samples. Sequences were derived from whole blood, sampled in connection with sensitization to the hapten diphenylcyclopropenone (DPC). This CDR3 is CASGLEGAANQPQHF. For the CDR3, the DNA is TGTGCTAGTGGTTTGGAGGGGGCTGCCAATCAGCCCCAGCATTTT.